Listed here are 22 T cell receptor beta chains from one sample, sequenced in a study of post-analysis software for immune sequencing data. Points from the study as a whole: The study found TRBV5-6, TRBV5-1 and TRBV20-1 among five or six TRBV segments more frequent in patients than controls.

The antigens these receptors bind are not known. Prepared TCR beta cDNA libraries contained unique molecular identifiers. TCRdb re-called the PCR reads with MiXCR, one entry per CDR3 protein. In the table there are 650,000 to 900,000 distinct CDR3 sequences, about 43% of which are singletons. Source material: blood. The receptors stem from a girl aged 10-17 years with multiple sclerosis.

This clonotype was detected only a few times. The rearrangement uses TRBV6-2 or TRBV6-3 and TRBJ2-1; a weak D match, TRBD1 (6 bases). Trimming removed 5 bases from V and 15 bases from J, with 17 bases in between. This CDR3 has 12 residues. CDR1 MNHEY and CDR2 SVGEGT come from the germline V gene. The CDR3 loop is CASSAEWDTRFF. CDR3 bases: TGTGCCAGCAGTGCGGAGTGGGACACCAGGTTCTTC.

The chain couples TRBV7-8 to TRBJ2-1; no reliable D call. The CDR3 contains 15 residues. Germline V gene data show CDR1 as SGHVS and CDR2 as FQNEAQ. Trimming removed 5 bases at V and 0 bases at J, with 11 bases between. The CDR3 sequence: CASSQDISSYNEQFF. The CDR3 DNA reads TGTGCCAGCAGCCAAGACATAAGCTCCTACAATGAGCAGTTCTTC.

This clonotype came up many times. The chain uses TRBV7-2 and TRBJ1-6; the D is unclear. This CDR3 region has 14 residues. V lost 1 base and J lost 2, with 3 bases in between. CDR1 is SGHTA and CDR2 is FQGNSA in the germline V gene. The CDR3 region is CASSLGPYNSPLHF. The CDR3 DNA reads TGTGCCAGCAGCTTAGGGCCCTATAATTCACCCCTCCACTTT.

V gene TRBV18 combines with J gene TRBJ2-1, with a possible D match to TRBD1 (6 bases). Trimming took off 3 bases at V and 5 bases at J, with 17 bases between the two ends. The CDR3 is 16 amino acids. CDR1 and CDR2 from the germline V gene are KGHSH and LQKENI. Written as DNA, the CDR3 is TGTGCCAGCTCACCGAAGACAGGACTTTCCCACAATGAGCAGTTCTTC. Protein product: CASSPKTGLSHNEQFF.

The chain carries TRBV20-1 and TRBJ1-5; no reliable D call. The CDR3 runs 15 residues. Germline loops: CDR1 DFQATT, CDR2 SNEGSKA (reference sequence). Trimming took off 3 bases at V and 0 bases at J, with 12 bases between the two ends. CDR3: CSASAGANSNQPQHF. DNA for the CDR3: TGCAGTGCTAGTGCCGGAGCGAATAGCAATCAGCCCCAGCATTTT.

The DNA for the CDR3 is TGCGCCAGCAGCCAAGCGACCTGGGCCTATGGCTACACCTTC. Its translation is CASSQATWAYGYTF. The chain combines TRBV4-3 with TRBJ1-2; D is ambiguous. Looked up from germline, CDR1 is LGHNA and CDR2 is YSLEER. The V and J ends lost 1 base and 4 bases respectively, with 10 bases between them. CDR3 size: 14 residues.

The V and J genes are TRBV5-8 and TRBJ2-1; tentatively, D is TRBD1 (6 bases). The CDR3 loop spans 15 amino acids. Germline assignment: CDR1 SGHTS and CDR2 YDEGEE. Trimming shortened V by 9 bases and J by 2 bases, and 18 bases separated the two germline ends. CDR3: CANYLQGLAYNEQFF. As DNA, the CDR3 is TGTGCCAACTACCTTCAGGGGTTAGCCTACAATGAGCAGTTCTTC.

With respect to this clonotype: This may be a read error: a much more frequent sequence differs by one nucleotide. The J gene is TRBJ2-7, the V gene TRBV28; 8 nucleotides line up with TRBD2. The CDR3 spans 17 residues. The germline CDR1 and CDR2 sequences are MDHEN and SYDVKM. V trimming: 5 bases; J trimming: 0 bases; junction bases outside the gene matches: 12. The CDR3 loop reads CASSVGLAGKSSYEQYF. The CDR3 DNA reads TGTGCCAGCAGTGTGGGGCTAGCGGGCAAATCCTCCTACGAGCAGTACTTC.

The chain is built from TRBV4-1 and TRBJ2-1; 11 nucleotides agree with TRBD2. This CDR3 contains 20 residues. V dropped 0 bases and J dropped 4; count of bases not matched to a gene: 14. Per germline, CDR1 MGHRA and CDR2 YSYEKL. The CDR3 DNA reads as TGCGCCAGCAGCCAAGATCGGATAGCGGGAGGGTACCGCCAATACAATGAGCAGTTCTTC. Residues: CASSQDRIAGGYRQYNEQFF.

In its sample, this clonotype was seen a few times. The genes are TRBV5-1 and TRBJ2-1, with 9 nucleotides matching TRBD1. CDR1 is SGHRS, CDR2 YFSETQ, per germline. V was pared by 2 bases and J by 10 bases, with 1 base of the junction left unmatched. The length of the CDR3 is 12 residues. The CDR3 nucleotides read TGCGCCAGCAGCTTCGGACAGGGGGAGCAGTTCTTC. This codes for CASSFGQGEQFF. Using reference TRBV5-1 and TRBJ2-1 for the parts outside the CDR3, the full variable domain is KAGVTQTPRYLIKTRGQQVTLSCSPISGHRSVSWYQQTPGQGLQFLFEYFSETQRNKGNFPGRFSGRQFSNSRSEMNVSTLELGDSALYLCASSFGQGEQFFGPGTRLTVL.

This chain joins TRBV5-1 and TRBJ2-1, with 12 bases lining up with TRBD2. CDR1 and CDR2 from the germline V gene are SGHRS and YFSETQ. V gave up 2 bases and J gave up 7 bases; unmatched junction bases: 4. This CDR3 has 15 amino acids. The CDR3 region has the DNA TGCGCCAGCAGCTTTAGACTAGCGGGAGAGAATGAGCAGTTCTTC. This gives the protein CASSFRLAGENEQFF. The full variable domain, in which reference TRBV5-1 and TRBJ2-1 provide the parts outside the CDR3, is KAGVTQTPRYLIKTRGQQVTLSCSPISGHRSVSWYQQTPGQGLQFLFEYFSETQRNKGNFPGRFSGRQFSNSRSEMNVSTLELGDSALYLCASSFRLAGENEQFFGPGTRLTVL.

This clonotype was recorded a few times. The chain employs TRBV28 and TRBJ2-5; D gene uncertain. The DNA matches TRBJ2-7 better at its end, which makes the J call doubtful. Germline CDR1 MDHEN, CDR2 SYDVKM. This CDR3 comprises 15 residues. The CDR3 region is CASSPQIGRVYEQYF. CDR3 DNA sequence: TGTGCCAGCAGTCCTCAAATCGGACGGGTCTACGAGCAGTACTTC.

This clonotype has more than one count but fewer than ten. The V call is TRBV5-6, the J call TRBJ2-3, with TRBD1 as a possible D gene (6 bases). This CDR3 comprises 15 residues. Germline CDR1 reads SGHDT; CDR2 reads YYEEEE. V was trimmed by 0 bases and J by 2 bases, leaving 10 bases between them. The CDR3 loop reads CASSLVGGPTDTQYF. For the CDR3, the DNA is TGTGCCAGCAGCTTGGTAGGGGGTCCCACAGATACGCAGTATTTT.

The chain couples TRBV12-3 or TRBV12-4 to TRBJ2-5, with 9 bases matching TRBD2. Trimming at V came to 1 base and at J to 5 bases, leaving 14 bases not matched to a gene. This CDR3 has 18 amino acids. As DNA, the CDR3 is TGTGCCAGCAGTTTAGGACGGGGACGAGCGGGAGGCGGTGAGACCCAGTACTTC. It yields the protein CASSLGRGRAGGGETQYF.

This clonotype has just a few counts. The gene calls are TRBV29-1 and TRBJ2-1; 11 nucleotides agree with TRBD2. The CDR3 loop spans 14 amino acids. Trimming cost V 3 bases and J 5 bases; bases outside gene matches: 3. Per germline, CDR1 SQVTM and CDR2 ANQGSEA. Here the CDR3 reads CSVDSGRVDNEQFF. CDR3 in DNA: TGCAGCGTTGATAGCGGGAGGGTGGACAATGAGCAGTTCTTC.

The genes are TRBV15 and TRBJ2-1, with 9 nucleotides matching TRBD2. The V gene's germline CDR1 is LNHNV and CDR2 YYDKDF (reference sequence). CDR3 length: 17 amino acids. V dropped 5 bases and J dropped 1; count of bases not matched to a gene: 9. The CDR3, as DNA: TGTGCCACCAGCGGCCCTAATAGCGGGAGTTCCTACAATGAGCAGTTCTTC. The encoded protein is CATSGPNSGSSYNEQFF.

The V gene is TRBV20-1, the J gene TRBJ1-5, with 8 bases aligning to TRBD1. Looked up from germline, CDR1 is DFQATT and CDR2 is SNEGSKA (reference sequence). V lost 6 bases, J lost 4 bases, and 5 bases stayed unmatched. The CDR3 extends over 13 amino acids. The CDR3 sequence: CSAGQGGNQPQHF. The CDR3 coding sequence is TGCAGTGCAGGACAGGGTGGGAATCAGCCCCAGCATTTT.

This clonotype was seen only a few times. V is TRBV25-1 and J is TRBJ2-4; 9 positions match TRBD1. The J call may be faulty, since TRBJ2-7 better matches the DNA end. Germline values: CDR1 MGHDK, CDR2 SYGVNS. This CDR3 is 16 amino acids long. The CDR3 loop is CASSEWGQGQGHEQYF. CDR3 in DNA: TGTGCCAGCAGTGAATGGGGGCAGGGACAGGGTCACGAGCAGTACTTC.

This clonotype was seen more than once but under ten times. The chain recombines TRBV6-6 with TRBJ2-4; D possibly corresponds to TRBD2 (6 bases). With the DNA end fitting TRBJ2-7 better, the J assignment may be wrong. From germline, CDR1 is MNHNY and CDR2 SVGAGI (reference sequence). The CDR3 length is 15 residues. CDR3 loop: CASSYPQEGSYEQYF. The CDR3 coding sequence is TGTGCCAGCAGTTACCCCCAGGAGGGATCCTACGAGCAGTACTTC.

Only a few counts were recorded for this clonotype. The gene calls are TRBV20-1 and TRBJ2-1; 16 bases fit TRBD2. The germline V gene encodes CDR1 DFQATT and CDR2 SNEGSKA (reference sequence). The junction had 13 bases not matched to a gene; V was cut back by 3 bases and J by 8 bases. This CDR3 has 18 residues. The CDR3: CSASGTSGRAGLQYEQFF. In DNA form, the CDR3 reads TGCAGTGCTAGCGGGACTAGCGGGAGGGCCGGGCTACAATATGAGCAGTTCTTC.

This clonotype has more than one count but fewer than ten. The chain recombines TRBV5-1 with TRBJ2-7; 14 bases line up with TRBD2. The CDR3 runs to 17 residues. Germline loops: CDR1 SGHRS, CDR2 YFSETQ. The V gene end was trimmed by 4 bases and the J gene end by 3 bases; junction bases not matched to a gene: 9. The CDR3: CASSHGTSGSEVYEQYF. The CDR3 coding sequence is TGCGCCAGCAGCCACGGGACTAGCGGGAGTGAGGTCTACGAGCAGTACTTC.

V is TRBV12-3 or TRBV12-4 and J is TRBJ2-5; a weak D match, TRBD2 (6 bases). V was clipped by 2 bases and J by 3 bases, with 13 bases between them. The CDR3 spans 15 residues. The CDR3 bases are TGTGCCAGCAGTTTATGGGGGACGGGAGAAGAGACCCAGTACTTC. It is translated as CASSLWGTGEETQYF.